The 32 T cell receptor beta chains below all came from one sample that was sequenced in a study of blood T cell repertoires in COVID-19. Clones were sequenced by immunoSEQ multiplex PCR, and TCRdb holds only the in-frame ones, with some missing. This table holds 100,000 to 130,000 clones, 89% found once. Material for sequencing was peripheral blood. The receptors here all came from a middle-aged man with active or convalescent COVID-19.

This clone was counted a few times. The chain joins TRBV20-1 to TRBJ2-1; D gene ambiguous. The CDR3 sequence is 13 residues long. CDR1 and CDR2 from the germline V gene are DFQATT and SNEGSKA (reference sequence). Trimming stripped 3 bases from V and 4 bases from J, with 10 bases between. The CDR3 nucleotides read TGCAGTGCTAGTAGTCAGATATACAATGAGCAGTTCTTC. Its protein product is CSASSQIYNEQFF.

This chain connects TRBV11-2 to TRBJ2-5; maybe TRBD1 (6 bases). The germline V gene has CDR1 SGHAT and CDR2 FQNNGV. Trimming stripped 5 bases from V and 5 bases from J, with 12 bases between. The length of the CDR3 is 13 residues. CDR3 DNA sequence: TGTGCCAGCAGCCAACAGGGCCCTGAGACCCAGTACTTC. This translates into CASSQQGPETQYF.

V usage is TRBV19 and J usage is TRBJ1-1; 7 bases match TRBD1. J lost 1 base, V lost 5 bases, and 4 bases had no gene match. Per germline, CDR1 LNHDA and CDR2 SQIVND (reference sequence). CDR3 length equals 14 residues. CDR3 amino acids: CASSDRQGNTEAFF. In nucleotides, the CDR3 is TGTGCCAGTAGTGATCGACAGGGGAACACTGAAGCTTTCTTT.

The CDR3 bases are TGTGCCAGCAGAGGGGTAGGAACTGAAGCTTTCTTT. Translating it yields CASRGVGTEAFF. The chain carries TRBV27 and TRBJ1-1; D may be TRBD1 (5 bases). Trimming removed 6 bases at V and 5 bases at J, with 10 bases between. Germline V gene data show CDR1 as MNHEY and CDR2 as SMNVEV (reference sequence). The CDR3 covers 12 residues.

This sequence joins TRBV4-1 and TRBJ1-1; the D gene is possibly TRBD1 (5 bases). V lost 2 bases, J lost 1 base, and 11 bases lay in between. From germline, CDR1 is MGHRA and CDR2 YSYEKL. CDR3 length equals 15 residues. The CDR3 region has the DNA TGCGCCAGCAGCCAACCCCATACAGGGAACACTGAAGCTTTCTTT. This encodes CASSQPHTGNTEAFF.

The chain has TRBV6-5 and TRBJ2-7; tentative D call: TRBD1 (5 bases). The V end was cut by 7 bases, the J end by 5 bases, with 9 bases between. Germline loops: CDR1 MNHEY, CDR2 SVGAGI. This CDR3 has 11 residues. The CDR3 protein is CASIGADEQYF. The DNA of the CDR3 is TGTGCCAGCATAGGGGCCGACGAGCAGTACTTC.

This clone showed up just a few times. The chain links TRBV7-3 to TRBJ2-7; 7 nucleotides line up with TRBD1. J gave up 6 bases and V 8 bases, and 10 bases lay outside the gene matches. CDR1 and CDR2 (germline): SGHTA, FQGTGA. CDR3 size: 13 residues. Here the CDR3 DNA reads TGTGCCAGCGGTCGGACAGGCTTGGGCGAGCAGTACTTC. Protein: CASGRTGLGEQYF. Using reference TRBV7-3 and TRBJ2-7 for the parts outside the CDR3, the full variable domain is GAGVSQTPSNKVTEKGKYVELRCDPISGHTALYWYRQSLGQGPEFLIYFQGTGAADDSGLPNDRFFAVRPEGSVSTLKIQRTERGDSAVYLCASGRTGLGEQYFGPGTRLTVT.

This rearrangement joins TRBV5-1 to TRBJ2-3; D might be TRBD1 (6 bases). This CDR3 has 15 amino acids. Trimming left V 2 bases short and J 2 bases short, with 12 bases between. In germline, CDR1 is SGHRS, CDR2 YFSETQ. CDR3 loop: CASSFRDMSTDTQYF. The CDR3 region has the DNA TGCGCCAGCAGCTTTCGGGACATGTCCACAGATACGCAGTATTTT.

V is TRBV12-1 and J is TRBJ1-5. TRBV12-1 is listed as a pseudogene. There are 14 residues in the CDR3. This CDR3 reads CASSPRTGNQPQHF. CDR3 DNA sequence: TGTGCCAGCAGCCCTCGGACGGGAAATCAGCCCCAGCATTTT.

CDR3 residues: CASSEMGGNYYEQYF. CDR3 sequence (DNA): TGTGCCAGCAGTGAAATGGGCGGGAACTACTACGAGCAGTACTTC. The chain uses TRBV6-1 and TRBJ2-7; D is perhaps TRBD2 (6 bases). Between the trimmed V and J ends, which lost 2 bases and 3 bases, there was a span of 14 bases. The CDR3 runs 15 residues. The germline CDR1 and CDR2 sequences are MNHNS and SASEGT.

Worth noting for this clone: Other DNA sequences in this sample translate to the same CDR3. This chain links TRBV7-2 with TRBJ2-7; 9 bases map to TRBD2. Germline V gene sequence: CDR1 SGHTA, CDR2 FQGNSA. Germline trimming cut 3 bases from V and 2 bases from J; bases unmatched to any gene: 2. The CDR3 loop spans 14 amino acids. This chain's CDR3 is CASSLAGGPYEQYF. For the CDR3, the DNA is TGTGCCAGCAGCTTGGCGGGAGGGCCCTACGAGCAGTACTTC.

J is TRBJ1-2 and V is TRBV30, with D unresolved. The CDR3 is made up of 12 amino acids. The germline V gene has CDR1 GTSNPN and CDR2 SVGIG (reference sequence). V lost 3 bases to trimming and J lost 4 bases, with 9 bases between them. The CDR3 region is CAWSSSTYGYTF. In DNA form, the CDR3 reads TGTGCCTGGAGCTCTTCTACCTATGGCTACACCTTC.

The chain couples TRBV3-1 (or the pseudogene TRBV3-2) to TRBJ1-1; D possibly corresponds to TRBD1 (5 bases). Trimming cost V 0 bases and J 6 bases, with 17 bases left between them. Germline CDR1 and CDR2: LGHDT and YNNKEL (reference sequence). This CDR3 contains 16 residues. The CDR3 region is CASSQDLQGLKAEAFF. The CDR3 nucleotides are TGTGCCAGCAGCCAAGATCTTCAGGGCCTCAAGGCTGAAGCTTTCTTT.

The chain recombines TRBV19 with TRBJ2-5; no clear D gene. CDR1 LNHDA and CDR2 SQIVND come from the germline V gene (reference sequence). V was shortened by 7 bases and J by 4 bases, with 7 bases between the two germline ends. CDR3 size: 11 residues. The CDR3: CASTFRETQYF. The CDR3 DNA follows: TGTGCCAGTACGTTCAGAGAGACCCAGTACTTC. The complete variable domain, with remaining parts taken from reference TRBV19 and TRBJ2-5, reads DGGITQSPKYLFRKEGQNVTLSCEQNLNHDAMYWYRQDPGQGLRLIYYSQIVNDFQKGDIAEGYSVSREKKESFPLTVTSAQKNPTAFYLCASTFRETQYFGPGTRLLVL.

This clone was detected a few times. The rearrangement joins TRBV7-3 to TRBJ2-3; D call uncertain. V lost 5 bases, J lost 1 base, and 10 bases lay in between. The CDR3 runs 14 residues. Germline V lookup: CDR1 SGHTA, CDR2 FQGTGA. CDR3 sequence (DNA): TGTGCCAGCAGCCCAGAGGTTGGCACAGATACGCAGTATTTT. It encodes CASSPEVGTDTQYF.

The CDR3 loop is CASSPGEGVRNGYTF. CDR3 DNA sequence: TGTGCCAGCAGCCCCGGCGAAGGGGTCCGGAATGGCTACACCTTC. This chain links TRBV28 with TRBJ1-2; TRBD1 is a possible D gene (5 bases). Germline loops: CDR1 MDHEN, CDR2 SYDVKM. The CDR3 sequence is 15 residues long. V lost 6 bases and J 6 bases, leaving 20 bases between the germline ends.

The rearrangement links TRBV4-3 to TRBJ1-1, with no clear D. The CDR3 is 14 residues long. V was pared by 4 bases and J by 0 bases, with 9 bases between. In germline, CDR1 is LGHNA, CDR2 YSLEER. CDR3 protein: CASSPGAVNTEAFF. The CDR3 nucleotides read TGCGCCAGCAGCCCAGGCGCAGTGAACACTGAAGCTTTCTTT.

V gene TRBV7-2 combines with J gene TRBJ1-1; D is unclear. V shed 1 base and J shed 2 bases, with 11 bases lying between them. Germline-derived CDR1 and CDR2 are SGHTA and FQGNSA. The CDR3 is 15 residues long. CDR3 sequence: CASSLVAGSNTEAFF. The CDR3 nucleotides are TGTGCCAGCAGCTTAGTGGCGGGTAGTAACACTGAAGCTTTCTTT.

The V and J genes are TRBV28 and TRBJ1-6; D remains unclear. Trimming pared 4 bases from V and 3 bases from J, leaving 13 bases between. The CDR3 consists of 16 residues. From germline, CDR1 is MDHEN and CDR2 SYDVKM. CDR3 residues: CASSSRMGDYNSPLHF. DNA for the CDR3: TGTGCCAGCAGTTCCCGGATGGGAGACTATAATTCACCCCTCCACTTT. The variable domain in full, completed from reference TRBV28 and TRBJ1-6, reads DVKVTQSSRYLVKRTGEKVFLECVQDMDHENMFWYRQDPGLGLRLIYFSYDVKMKEKGDIPEGYSVSREKKERFSLILESASTNQTSMYLCASSSRMGDYNSPLHFGNGTRLTVT.

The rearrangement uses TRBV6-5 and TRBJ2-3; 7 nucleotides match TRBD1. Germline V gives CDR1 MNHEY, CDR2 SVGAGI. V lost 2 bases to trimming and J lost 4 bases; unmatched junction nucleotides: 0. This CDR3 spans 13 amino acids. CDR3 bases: TGTGCCAGCAGTTACACAGGGGCAGATACGCAGTATTTT. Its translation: CASSYTGADTQYF.

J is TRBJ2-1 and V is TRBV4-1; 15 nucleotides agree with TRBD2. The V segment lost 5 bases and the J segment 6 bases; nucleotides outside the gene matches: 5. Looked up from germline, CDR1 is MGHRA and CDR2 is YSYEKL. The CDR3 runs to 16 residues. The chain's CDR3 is CASSSRTSGRVNEQFF. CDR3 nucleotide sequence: TGCGCCAGCAGCTCCAGGACTAGCGGGAGGGTCAATGAGCAGTTCTTC.

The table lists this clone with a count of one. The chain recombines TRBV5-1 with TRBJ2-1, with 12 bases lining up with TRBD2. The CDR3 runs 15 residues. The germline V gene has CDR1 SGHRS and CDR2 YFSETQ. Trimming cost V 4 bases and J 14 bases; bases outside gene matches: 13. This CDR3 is CASSAGLAGPLKKFF. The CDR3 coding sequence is TGCGCCAGCAGCGCGGGACTAGCGGGCCCCCTAAAGAAGTTCTTC.

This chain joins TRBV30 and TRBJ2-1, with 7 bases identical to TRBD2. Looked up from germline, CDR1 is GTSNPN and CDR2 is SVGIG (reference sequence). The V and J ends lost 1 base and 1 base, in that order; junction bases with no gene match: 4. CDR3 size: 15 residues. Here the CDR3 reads CAWSGAGESYNEQFF. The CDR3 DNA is TGTGCCTGGAGTGGGGCGGGAGAGTCCTACAATGAGCAGTTCTTC. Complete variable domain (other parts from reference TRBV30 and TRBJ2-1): SQTIHQWPATLVQPVGSPLSLECTVEGTSNPNLYWYRQAAGRGLQLLFYSVGIGQISSEVPQNLSASRPQDRQFILSSKKLLLSDSGFYLCAWSGAGESYNEQFFGPGTRLTVL.

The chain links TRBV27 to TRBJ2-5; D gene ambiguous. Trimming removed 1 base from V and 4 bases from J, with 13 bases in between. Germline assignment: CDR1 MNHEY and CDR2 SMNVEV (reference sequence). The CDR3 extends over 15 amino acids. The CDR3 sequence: CASSLYGPRGETQYF. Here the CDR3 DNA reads TGTGCCAGCAGTTTATACGGTCCAAGAGGAGAGACCCAGTACTTC.

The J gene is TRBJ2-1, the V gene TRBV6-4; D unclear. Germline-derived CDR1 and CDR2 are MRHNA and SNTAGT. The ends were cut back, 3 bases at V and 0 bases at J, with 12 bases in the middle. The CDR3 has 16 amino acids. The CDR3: CASSEDFGISYNEQFF. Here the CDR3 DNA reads TGTGCCAGCAGTGAAGATTTCGGTATCTCCTACAATGAGCAGTTCTTC.

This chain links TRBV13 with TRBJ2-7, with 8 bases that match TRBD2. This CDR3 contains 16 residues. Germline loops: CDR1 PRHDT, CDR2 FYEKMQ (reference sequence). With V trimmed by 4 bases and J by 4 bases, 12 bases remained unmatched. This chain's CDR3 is CASSWYDREGWYEQYF. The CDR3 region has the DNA TGTGCCAGCAGCTGGTATGATCGGGAGGGCTGGTACGAGCAGTACTTC. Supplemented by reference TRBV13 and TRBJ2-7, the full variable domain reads AAGVIQSPRHLIKEKRETATLKCYPIPRHDTVYWYQQGPGQDPQFLISFYEKMQSDKGSIPDRFSAQQFSDYHSELNMSSLELGDSALYFCASSWYDREGWYEQYFGPGTRLTVT.

CDR3 residues: CASRKGTPQAYEQYF. CDR3 DNA: TGTGCCAGCAGGAAGGGGACACCTCAGGCCTACGAGCAGTACTTC. The gene calls are TRBV6-5 and TRBJ2-7; tentative D call: TRBD1 (6 bases). V shed 6 bases and J shed 2 bases, with 17 bases lying between them. Germline V lookup: CDR1 MNHEY, CDR2 SVGAGI. CDR3 length equals 15 residues.

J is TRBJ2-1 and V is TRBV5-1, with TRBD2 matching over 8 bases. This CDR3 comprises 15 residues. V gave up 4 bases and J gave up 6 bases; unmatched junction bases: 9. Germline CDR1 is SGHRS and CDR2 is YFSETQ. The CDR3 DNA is TGCGCCAGCAGCCGCCCACTAGCGGAAGGCAATGAGCAGTTCTTC. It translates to CASSRPLAEGNEQFF.

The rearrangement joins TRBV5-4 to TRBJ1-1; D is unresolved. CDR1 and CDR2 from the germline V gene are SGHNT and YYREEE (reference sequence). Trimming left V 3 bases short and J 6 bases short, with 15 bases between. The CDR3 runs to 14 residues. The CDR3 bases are TGTGCCAGCAGCTCCCCTTTGGGCGGGTCTGAAGCTTTCTTT. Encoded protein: CASSSPLGGSEAFF.

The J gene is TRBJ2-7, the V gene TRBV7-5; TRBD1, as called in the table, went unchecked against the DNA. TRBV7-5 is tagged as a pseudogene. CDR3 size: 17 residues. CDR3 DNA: TGTGCCGTCGGCCGGGACAGGGATAATCCTTCAACCTACGAGCAGTACTTC. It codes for CAVGRDRDNPSTYEQYF.

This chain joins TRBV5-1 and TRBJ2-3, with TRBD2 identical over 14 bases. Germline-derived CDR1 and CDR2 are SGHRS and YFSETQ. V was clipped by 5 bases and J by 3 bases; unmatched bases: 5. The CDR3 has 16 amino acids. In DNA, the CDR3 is TGCGCCAGCAGATCCGGGACTAGCGGGAGTACAGATACGCAGTATTTT. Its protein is CASRSGTSGSTDTQYF.

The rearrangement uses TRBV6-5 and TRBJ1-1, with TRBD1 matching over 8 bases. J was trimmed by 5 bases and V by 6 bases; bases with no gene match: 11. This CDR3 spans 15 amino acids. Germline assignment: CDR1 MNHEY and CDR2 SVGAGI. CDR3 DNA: TGTGCCAGCAGGACCGGGACAGGCGGCGGGACTGAAGCTTTCTTT. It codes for CASRTGTGGGTEAFF.